This T cell receptor beta chain originates from a study of T-cell reconstitution after alpha-beta-depleted transplantation in children. TCRbeta library preparation incorporated unique molecular identifiers. TCRdb independently ran MiXCR on the PCR reads; one entry per CDR3 protein. The data contain 200,000 to 250,000 distinct CDR3 sequences, about 8.2% of them singletons. This CDR3 has 13 amino acids. Trimming removed 4 bases from V and 10 bases from J, with 16 bases in between. CDR1 MNHEY and CDR2 SVGAGI come from the germline V gene. This clonotype has a count of ten or more. The sequence was obtained from a male patient under 10 years old who had a stem cell transplant for acute myeloid leukemia, so the T cells may come from the graft donor. Here the sequenced sample was PBMCs, mostly from graft donor cells, taken 360 days after TCRalphabeta/CD19-depleted stem cell transplant. The V call is TRBV6-5, the J call TRBJ1-1; D is unclear. The CDR3 here is CASSSDLGVGAFF. The DNA for the CDR3 is TGTGCCAGCAGTTCGGACCTCGGGGTTGGAGCTTTCTTT.